The clone carrying this T cell receptor beta chain has more than one count but fewer than ten. Antigen: not known. V lost 2 bases, J lost 3 bases, and 9 bases stayed unmatched. CDR1 and CDR2 from the germline V gene are ENHRY and SYGVKD. The CDR3 has 17 residues. Time point here: newly diagnosed GD, antithyroid drugs for less than 3 months. PBMCs provided the RNA from which the TCR library was made. CDR3 regions were amplified by Arm-PCR using iRepertoire HTBI primers to build TCR beta libraries. TCRdb fed the multiplex PCR reads into MiXCR, producing one record per CDR3 protein. The sample holds about 360,000 distinct CDR3 sequences, around 15% seen once. The data stem from a study of regulatory T cells in long-lasting Graves disease. Regarding the study as a whole: Owing to a sample size that was small, accuracy may have been reduced. Persistent disease was characterized by preferential usage of TRBV28, TRBJ1-2 and TRBJ2-5. Graves' patients with persistent disease showed TCR diversity lower than patients newly diagnosed.

These data were also reused for a study on T cells in Graves' hyperthyroidism and ophthalmopathy. From that study: In the first-round RT-PCR of the TCR CDR3, the HTBI primer set was used.

This TCR was sampled from a woman aged 18 to 35 with Graves disease. J is TRBJ1-5 and V is TRBV10-3; 8 bases agree with TRBD1. The input for sequencing was peripheral blood mononuclear cells (PBMCs), taken at new diagnosis, from a patient treated with antithyroid drugs. The CDR3 region is CAISEKGQVVDNQPQHF. The DNA for the CDR3 is TGTGCCATCAGTGAGAAGGGACAGGTCGTGGACAATCAGCCCCAGCATTTT.